This T cell receptor beta chain was found in a study of CD8+ T cells in alopecia areata. Extraction and reverse transcription of RNA yielded cDNA as the sequencing template. Some clones are missing from TCRdb's copy, which holds only in-frame ones; the method was immunoSEQ multiplex PCR. The sample shows about 120,000 clones, around 64% of them seen only once. Germline V gives CDR1 SGHDN, CDR2 FVKESK. V was clipped by 4 bases and J by 3 bases, with 24 bases between them. The CDR3 loop spans 18 amino acids. The chain couples TRBV14 to TRBJ1-1; D possibly corresponds to TRBD1 (6 bases). The source is a human donor in good health. The material sequenced was CD4+ T cells sorted from blood. CDR3 DNA: TGTGCCAGCAGCCCACTCGACAGGCTATCCACCCTCGACACTGAAGCTTTCTTT. Its protein is CASSPLDRLSTLDTEAFF.